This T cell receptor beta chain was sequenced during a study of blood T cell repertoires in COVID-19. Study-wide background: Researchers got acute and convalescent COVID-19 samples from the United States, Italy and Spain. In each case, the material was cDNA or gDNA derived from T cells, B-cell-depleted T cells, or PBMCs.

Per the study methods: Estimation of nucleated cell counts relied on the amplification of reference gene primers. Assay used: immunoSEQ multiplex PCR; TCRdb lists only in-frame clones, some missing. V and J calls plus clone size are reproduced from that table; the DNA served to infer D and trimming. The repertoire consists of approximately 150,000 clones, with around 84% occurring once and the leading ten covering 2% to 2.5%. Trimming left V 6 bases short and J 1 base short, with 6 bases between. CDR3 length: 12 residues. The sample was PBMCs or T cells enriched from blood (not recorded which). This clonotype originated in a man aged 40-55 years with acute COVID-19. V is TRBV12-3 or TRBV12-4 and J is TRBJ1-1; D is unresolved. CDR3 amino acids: CASSGRNTEAFF. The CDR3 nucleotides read TGTGCCAGCAGCGGGAGGAACACTGAAGCTTTCTTT.